The rows below give T cell receptor beta chains drawn from one sample of a study of Graves' ophthalmopathy and Graves' hyperthyroidism. Each CDR3 protein gets one entry after TCRdb re-called the multiplex PCR reads with MiXCR. The repertoire has around 1,000,000 distinct CDR3 sequences, about 38% of them found once; the top ten carry around 10%. The material sequenced was peripheral blood or thyroid tissue (not recorded which). Receptor source: an adult man with Graves' hyperthyroidism. Both conserved end residues are part of each CDR3. A D gene is named only where the DNA matches it firmly. Some rows have no size entry. The others give once, few or many, or a class for an expanded clone.

v_gene	d_gene	abundance	j_gene	CDR3nt	CDR3aa
TRBV20-1	TRBD2	many	TRBJ2-7	TGCAGTGCTAGACAGCGGGGGGCCGTCTACGAGCAGTACTTC	CSARQRGAVYEQYF
TRBV9	.	few	TRBJ2-7	TGTGCCAGCAGCGTAGAAGTAGGCGACTTCTACGAGCAGTACTTC	CASSVEVGDFYEQYF
TRBV6-5	.	many	TRBJ1-4	TGTGCCAGCAGTTACGACCAAGAAGAAAAACTGTTTTTT	CASSYDQEEKLFF
TRBV29-1	TRBD1	few	TRBJ2-5	TGCAGCGTTGTCGGGACAGGGGTCGGGCAAGAGACCCAGTACTTC	CSVVGTGVGQETQYF
TRBV5-1	TRBD1	many	TRBJ1-1	TGCGCCAGCAGCTTGACAGGGGAGCACACTGAAGCTTTCTTT	CASSLTGEHTEAFF
TRBV7-9	TRBD1	.	TRBJ2-2	TGTGCCAGCAGCCCACCCCCGACAGGGGGAATAAACACCGGGGAGCTGTTTTTT	CASSPPPTGGINTGELFF
TRBV9	TRBD1	.	TRBJ2-5	TGTGCCAGCAGCGCCCGACAGGGGGCAGGAGAGACCCAGTACTTC	CASSARQGAGETQYF
TRBV15	TRBD1	.	TRBJ2-7	TGTGCCACCAGCAGTGACAGGGCCGGGTACGAGCAGTACTTC	CATSSDRAGYEQYF
TRBV29-1	TRBD1	once	TRBJ2-5	TGCAGCGGGGGGGACAGGGGGCAGCCCCAGTACTTC	CSGGDRGQPQYF
TRBV7-2	.	.	TRBJ1-1	TGCGCCAGCAGCCACCGGGGGGGGGCAGCTAACACTGAAGCTTTCTTT	CASSHRGGAANTEAFF
TRBV14	.	many	TRBJ2-2	TGTGCCAGCAGCCATTTGGGTGGATCGAACACCGGGGAGCTGTTTTTT	CASSHLGGSNTGELFF
TRBV5-1	TRBD2	.	TRBJ2-1	TGCGCCAGCAGCTTGGCGGCCCTAGCGGGAGACGATGAGCAGTTCTTC	CASSLAALAGDDEQFF
TRBV7-2	.	many	TRBJ1-3	TGTGCCAGCAGCTTACGACAGCCAGGCTCTGGAAACACCATATATTTT	CASSLRQPGSGNTIYF
TRBV5-1	TRBD1	many	TRBJ1-1	TGCGCCAGCAGCCTGGGACAGAGTAGGTCTGAAGCTTTCTTT	CASSLGQSRSEAFF
TRBV20-1	.	few	TRBJ2-7	TGCAGTGCCCCAAAAGGGCGGCAAACCCTGAACCACTACGAGCAGTACTTC	CSAPKGRQTLNHYEQYF
TRBV2	.	many	TRBJ2-7	TGTGCCAGCAGTGACAGAGCACTCGCCTACGAGCAGTACTTC	CASSDRALAYEQYF
TRBV20-1	TRBD1	few	TRBJ2-7	TGCAGTGCTAGACCCCCGGGACAGGGCAGCTACGAGCAGTACTTC	CSARPPGQGSYEQYF
TRBV10-3	TRBD1	many	TRBJ1-5	TGTGCCATCAGTGAGGGCGGACAGGGGGTTTCGGGTCAGCCCCAGCATTTT	CAISEGGQGVSGQPQHF
TRBV3-1	.	.	TRBJ1-6	TGTGCCAGCAGCCAAGAGAACAGGGACCTCCACTTT	CASSQENRDLHF
TRBV6-6	TRBD2	many	TRBJ2-7	TGTGCCAGCAGTTACACCCTAGCGGGGAAGGGCGAGCAGTACTTC	CASSYTLAGKGEQYF
TRBV15	.	few	TRBJ2-5	TGTGCCAGCAGTGTGCTTCGCGAACAAGAGACCCAGTACTTC	CASSVLREQETQYF
TRBV25-1	.	.	TRBJ1-3	TGTGCCAGCAGTGAATTCCTGGCAGGCCCCACTGGAAACACCATATATTTT	CASSEFLAGPTGNTIYF
TRBV7-2	TRBD1	.	TRBJ1-4	TGTGCCAGCAGCTCTAGACCGACAGGGGGGAATCGTGAAAAACTGTTTTTT	CASSSRPTGGNREKLFF
TRBV6-6	TRBD1	few	TRBJ1-2	TGTGCCAGCAGTTACGGACAGGGGACTGGCTACACCTTC	CASSYGQGTGYTF
TRBV29-1	.	few	TRBJ2-7	TGCAGCGTTGACAGGCAGGGTGGCGAGCAGTACTTC	CSVDRQGGEQYF
TRBV7-6	TRBD1	many	TRBJ1-6	TGTGCCAGCAGCTTAGTCACAGGGGGCAATTCACCCCTCCACTTT	CASSLVTGGNSPLHF
TRBV20-1	.	once	TRBJ2-3	TGCAGTGCTAGCGATAGGGTAAAGGGTTACACAGATACGCAGTATTTT	CSASDRVKGYTDTQYF
TRBV15	TRBD1	few	TRBJ2-7	TGTGCCACCAGCAGACAGGGGGACGATCGGCAGTACTTC	CATSRQGDDRQYF
TRBV10-1	.	few	TRBJ2-7	TGCGCCAGCAGGTTTGAGCAGTACTTC	CASRFEQYF
TRBV28	.	.	TRBJ2-7	TGTGCCAGCAGTGGGGGAGACAAACGGAACTACGAGCAGTACTTC	CASSGGDKRNYEQYF
TRBV7-9	.	.	TRBJ2-6	TGTGCCAGCAGCAAACATGCGGCGGCGGACGTCCTGACTTTC	CASSKHAAADVLTF
TRBV20-1	.	.	TRBJ2-7	TGCAGTGCTAGAGATTCCAGGGGAAGGACCTACGAGCAGTACTTC	CSARDSRGRTYEQYF
TRBV30	.	.	TRBJ1-2	TGTGCCTGGAGAAGAGTAACTAACTATGGCTACACCTTC	CAWRRVTNYGYTF
TRBV10-2	.	many	TRBJ1-1	TGCGCCAGCAGTGAGTCTACAGAGAAGAACACTGAAGCTTTCTTT	CASSESTEKNTEAFF
TRBV11-2	TRBD1	many	TRBJ2-7	TGTGCCACCCGGGGACAGGGGGAAACCTACGAGCAGTACTTC	CATRGQGETYEQYF
TRBV12-3/TRBV12-4	.	many	TRBJ1-2	TGTGCCAGCAGCACCGGGACAAACTATGGCTACACCTTC	CASSTGTNYGYTF
TRBV12-3/TRBV12-4	.	.	TRBJ2-7	TGTGCCAGCAGTTTATTTACAGCGGGCGGAGGGTACGAGCAGTACTTC	CASSLFTAGGGYEQYF
TRBV5-1	TRBD1	many	TRBJ1-6	TGCGCCAGCAGCTTGGCGGGACAGAAAAATTCACCCCTCCACTTT	CASSLAGQKNSPLHF
TRBV7-9	TRBD2	.	TRBJ2-7	TGCGCCAGCAGCCACCACGGGACTAGCGGGAGGGCCGGGGCCTACGAGCAGTACTTC	CASSHHGTSGRAGAYEQYF
TRBV9	TRBD1	few	TRBJ2-7	TGTGCCAGCAGCGTAGGTGGGACAGAGACCTACGAGCAGTACTTC	CASSVGGTETYEQYF
TRBV7-2	.	.	TRBJ1-2	TGTGCCAGCAGCCCTACAATGGAGCGACCGCCGTATGGCTACACCTTC	CASSPTMERPPYGYTF
TRBV7-4	.	many	TRBJ1-4	TGTGCCAGCAGCTTACGAGAAATCCGGCATGAAAAACTGTTTTTT	CASSLREIRHEKLFF
TRBV10-3	.	few	TRBJ1-6	TGTGCCAGCCGGACTGTAAGCAGTAGCTCCTATAATTCACCCCTCCACTTT	CASRTVSSSSYNSPLHF